A single sample is the source of the 2 T cell receptor beta chains below, sequenced in a study of glioma-infiltrating T cells (dated by TCRdb to about 2016). The data were produced on an Illumina MiSeq. TCR alpha and beta CDR3 regions were amplified with the iRepertoire nested amplicon-rescue multiplex PCR (arm-PCR) platform from RNA. The raw public reads went through TCRdb reprocessing: fastp at Q25, MiXCR clone calling, in-frame beta chains kept. Under each unique CDR3 protein, matching rows form one entry showing the most common genes and DNA. The sample profile shows around 140,000 distinct CDR3 sequences; 35% to 50% of them were found once. The ten largest account for roughly a fifth of the sample. Sequencing was carried out using glioma tissue, nonneoplastic brain tissue, or PBMCs (not recorded which). Source of these receptors: a human donor with low-grade glioma or glioblastoma, undergoing nonglioma brain surgery, or in good health (not recorded which).

This clonotype turned up a few times. V usage is TRBV6-1 and J usage is TRBJ2-7, with D maybe TRBD2 (5 bases). V lost 4 bases, J lost 4 bases, and 20 bases lay in between. The CDR3 consists of 16 residues. CDR1 MNHNS and CDR2 SASEGT come from the germline V gene. CDR3 in amino acids: CASSGGSEQWLYEQYF. Written as DNA, the CDR3 is TGTGCCAGCAGTGGGGGTAGCGAACAGTGGTTGTACGAGCAGTACTTC.

This clonotype was found once. The chain recombines TRBV29-1 with TRBJ1-1; TRBD1 agrees at 7 bases. The germline gives CDR1 SQVTM, CDR2 ANQGSEA. This CDR3 contains 13 residues. J was trimmed by 1 base and V by 7 bases; bases with no gene match: 6. The CDR3 region has the DNA TGCAGCGGTACGACAGGGACGAACACTGAAGCTTTCTTT. This codes for CSGTTGTNTEAFF.